A single T cell receptor (beta chain) is shown here with its context. V lost 5 bases, J lost 5 bases, and 7 bases stayed unmatched. Germline V gene lookup returns CDR1 SQVTM and CDR2 ANQGSEA. The CDR3 runs to 14 residues. A mixed TRB-A/B primer pool amplified rearranged TRB by multiplex touch-down PCR. TCRdb reanalysed the multiplex PCR reads using MiXCR and keeps one entry per CDR3 protein. The table lists 8,500 to 10,000 distinct CDR3 sequences, about two fifths of them singletons. The sample comes from a study of T cell repertoires in aging, cancer and after chemotherapy. Peripheral blood genomic DNA, not sorted cells or RNA, was the template.

The rearrangement uses TRBV29-1 and TRBJ2-2; TRBD2 matches 8 bases. The source is a human donor in good health. The sequenced sample consisted of blood. CDR3 nucleotides: TGCAGCGTTCCCGGGAGGGACGGGACCGGGGAGCTGTTTTTT. Translation gives CSVPGRDGTGELFF.